This T cell receptor (beta chain) originates from a study of shared T cell receptors in the human thymus. This clone came up once. Measured with immunoSEQ multiplex PCR; TCRdb has only the in-frame clones, and not every one. The table lists 600,000 or so clones, 80% to 90% of them singletons. Germline values: CDR1 SGDLS, CDR2 YYNGEE. The V and J ends lost 4 bases and 7 bases, in that order; junction bases with no gene match: 3. The CDR3 extends over 13 amino acids. This same sample was also part of a study on human thymus T cells. That report notes: Thymic material originated from resections removed in the course of corrective heart surgery.

The V gene is TRBV9, the J gene TRBJ1-1, with 11 bases fitting TRBD1. This clonotype was sampled from a boy in the first two years of life with a congenital heart defect. The sequencing sample was made of thymocytes. In nucleotides, the CDR3 is TGTGCCAGCAGCTTCGGGACAGGGGGTGAAGCTTTCTTT. Translation gives CASSFGTGGEAFF. The full variable domain, in which reference TRBV9 and TRBJ1-1 provide the parts outside the CDR3, is DSGVTQTPKHLITATGQRVTLRCSPRSGDLSVYWYQQSLDQGLQFLIQYYNGEERAKGNILERFSAQQFPDLHSELNLSSLELGDSALYFCASSFGTGGEAFFGQGTRLTVV.